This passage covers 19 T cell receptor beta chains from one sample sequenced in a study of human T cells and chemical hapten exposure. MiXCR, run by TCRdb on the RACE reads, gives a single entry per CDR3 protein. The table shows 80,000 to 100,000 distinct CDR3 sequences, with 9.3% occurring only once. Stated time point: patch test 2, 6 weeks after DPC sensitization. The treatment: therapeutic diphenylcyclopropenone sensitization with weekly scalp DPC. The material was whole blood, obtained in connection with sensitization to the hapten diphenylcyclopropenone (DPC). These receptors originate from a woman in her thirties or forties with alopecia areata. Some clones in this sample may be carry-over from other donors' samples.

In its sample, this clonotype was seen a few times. The CDR3 region has the DNA TGCAGCGTTGAAGAGCGCAGGGGGAACACTGAAGCTTTCTTT. This gives the protein CSVEERRGNTEAFF. The chain uses TRBV29-1 and TRBJ1-1, with D perhaps TRBD1 (6 bases). Germline values: CDR1 SQVTM, CDR2 ANQGSEA. The CDR3 sequence is 14 residues long. Trimming removed 0 bases at V and 1 base at J, with 9 bases between.

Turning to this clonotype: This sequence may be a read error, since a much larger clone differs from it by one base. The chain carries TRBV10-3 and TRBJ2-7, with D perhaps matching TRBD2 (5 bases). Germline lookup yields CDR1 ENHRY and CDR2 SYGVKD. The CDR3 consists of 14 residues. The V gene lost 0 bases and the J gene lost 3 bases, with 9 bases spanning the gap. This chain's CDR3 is CAISESNGDYEQYF. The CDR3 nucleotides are TGTGCCATCAGTGAGTCTAACGGGGACTACGAGCAGTACTTC.

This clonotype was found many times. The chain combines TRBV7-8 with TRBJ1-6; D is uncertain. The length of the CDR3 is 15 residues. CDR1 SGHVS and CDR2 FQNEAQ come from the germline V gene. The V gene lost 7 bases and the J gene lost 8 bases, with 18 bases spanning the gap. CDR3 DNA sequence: TGTGCCAGCACCATAGGGAGGACTACACATTCACCCCTCCACTTT. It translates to CASTIGRTTHSPLHF.

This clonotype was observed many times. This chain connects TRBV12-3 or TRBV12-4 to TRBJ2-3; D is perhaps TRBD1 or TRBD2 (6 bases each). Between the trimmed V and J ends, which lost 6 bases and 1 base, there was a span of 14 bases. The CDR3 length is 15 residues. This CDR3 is CASSRGRGGTDTQYF. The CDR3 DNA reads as TGTGCCAGCAGCCGGGGAAGGGGGGGCACAGATACGCAGTATTTT.

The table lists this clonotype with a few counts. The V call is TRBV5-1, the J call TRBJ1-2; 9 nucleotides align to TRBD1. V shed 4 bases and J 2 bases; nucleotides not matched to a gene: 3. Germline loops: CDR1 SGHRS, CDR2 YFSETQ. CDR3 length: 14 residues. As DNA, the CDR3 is TGCGCCAGCAGCACCGGACAGGGGAACTATGGCTACACCTTC. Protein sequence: CASSTGQGNYGYTF. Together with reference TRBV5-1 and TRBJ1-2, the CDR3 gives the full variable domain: KAGVTQTPRYLIKTRGQQVTLSCSPISGHRSVSWYQQTPGQGLQFLFEYFSETQRNKGNFPGRFSGRQFSNSRSEMNVSTLELGDSALYLCASSTGQGNYGYTFGSGTRLTVV.

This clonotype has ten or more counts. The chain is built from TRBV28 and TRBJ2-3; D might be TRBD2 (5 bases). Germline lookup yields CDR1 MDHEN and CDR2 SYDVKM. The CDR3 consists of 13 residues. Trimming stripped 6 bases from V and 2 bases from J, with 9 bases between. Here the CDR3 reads CASRDGNTDTQYF. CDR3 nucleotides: TGTGCCAGCAGAGACGGGAACACAGATACGCAGTATTTT.

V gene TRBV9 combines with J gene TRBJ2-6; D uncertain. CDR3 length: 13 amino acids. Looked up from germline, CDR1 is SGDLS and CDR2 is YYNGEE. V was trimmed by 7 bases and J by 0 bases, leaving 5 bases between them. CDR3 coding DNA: TGTGCCAGCGGGTACTCTGGGGCCAACGTCCTGACTTTC. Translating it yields CASGYSGANVLTF.

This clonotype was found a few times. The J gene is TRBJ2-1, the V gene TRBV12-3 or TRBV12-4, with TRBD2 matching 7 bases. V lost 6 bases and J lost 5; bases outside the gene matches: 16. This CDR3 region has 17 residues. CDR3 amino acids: CASRGPLGAGVNNEQFF. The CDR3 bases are TGTGCCAGCAGAGGACCCCTTGGGGCGGGAGTGAACAATGAGCAGTTCTTC.

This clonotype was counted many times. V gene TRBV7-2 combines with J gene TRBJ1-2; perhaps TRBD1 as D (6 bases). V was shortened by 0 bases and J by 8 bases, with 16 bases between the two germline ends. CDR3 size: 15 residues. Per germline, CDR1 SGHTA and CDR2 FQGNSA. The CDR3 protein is CASSLAVTGALGYTF. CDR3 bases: TGTGCCAGCAGCTTAGCCGTGACAGGTGCCCTAGGCTACACCTTC.

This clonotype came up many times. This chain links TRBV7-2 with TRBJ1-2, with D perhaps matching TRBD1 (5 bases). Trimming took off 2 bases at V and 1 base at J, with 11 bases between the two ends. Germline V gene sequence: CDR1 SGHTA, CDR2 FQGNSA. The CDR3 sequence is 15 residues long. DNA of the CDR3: TGTGCCAGCAGCTTAATAGGGGCGATTAACTATGGCTACACCTTC. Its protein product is CASSLIGAINYGYTF. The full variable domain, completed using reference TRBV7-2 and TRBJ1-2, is GAGVSQSPSNKVTEKGKDVELRCDPISGHTALYWYRQSLGQGLEFLIYFQGNSAPDKSGLPSDRFSAERTGGSVSTLTIQRTQQEDSAVYLCASSLIGAINYGYTFGSGTRLTVV.

Here the CDR3 reads CASSLGRDTQYF. The CDR3 bases are TGTGCCAGCAGCTTAGGCCGAGATACGCAGTATTTT. This chain connects TRBV7-8 to TRBJ2-3, with no clear D. Germline assignment: CDR1 SGHVS and CDR2 FQNEAQ. The length of the CDR3 is 12 residues. Trimming shortened V by 1 base and J by 5 bases, and 4 bases separated the two germline ends.

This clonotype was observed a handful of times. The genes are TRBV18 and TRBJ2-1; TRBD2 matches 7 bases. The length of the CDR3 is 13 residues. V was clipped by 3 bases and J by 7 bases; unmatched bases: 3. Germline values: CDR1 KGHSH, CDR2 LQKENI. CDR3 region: CASSPTGGNEQFF. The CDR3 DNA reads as TGTGCCAGCTCACCGACCGGGGGGAATGAGCAGTTCTTC.

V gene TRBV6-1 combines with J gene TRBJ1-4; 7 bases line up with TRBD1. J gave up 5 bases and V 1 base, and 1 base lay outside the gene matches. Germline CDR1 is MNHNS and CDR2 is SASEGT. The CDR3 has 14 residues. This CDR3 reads CASSEGGQNEKLFF. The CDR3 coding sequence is TGTGCCAGCAGTGAAGGGGGACAGAATGAAAAACTGTTTTTT.

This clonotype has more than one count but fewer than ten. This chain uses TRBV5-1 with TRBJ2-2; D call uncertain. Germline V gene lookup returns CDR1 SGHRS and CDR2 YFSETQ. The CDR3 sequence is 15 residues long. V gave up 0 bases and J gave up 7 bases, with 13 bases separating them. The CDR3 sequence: CASSLERLRHGELFF. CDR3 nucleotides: TGCGCCAGCAGCTTGGAAAGGCTCCGACACGGGGAGCTGTTTTTT.

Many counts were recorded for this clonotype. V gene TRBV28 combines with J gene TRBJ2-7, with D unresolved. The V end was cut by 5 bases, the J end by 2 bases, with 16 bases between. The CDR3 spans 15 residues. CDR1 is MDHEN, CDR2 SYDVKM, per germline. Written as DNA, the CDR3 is TGTGCCAGCAGTAGCTCAGGTTCTACTCCCTACGAGCAGTACTTC. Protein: CASSSSGSTPYEQYF.

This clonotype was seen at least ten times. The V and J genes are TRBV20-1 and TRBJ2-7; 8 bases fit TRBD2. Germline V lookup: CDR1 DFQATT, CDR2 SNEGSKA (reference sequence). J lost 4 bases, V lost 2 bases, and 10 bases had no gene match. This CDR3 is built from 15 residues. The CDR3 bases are TGCAGTGCTAGATCCTTGAAGCGGGAGTTATACGAGCAGTACTTC. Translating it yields CSARSLKRELYEQYF.

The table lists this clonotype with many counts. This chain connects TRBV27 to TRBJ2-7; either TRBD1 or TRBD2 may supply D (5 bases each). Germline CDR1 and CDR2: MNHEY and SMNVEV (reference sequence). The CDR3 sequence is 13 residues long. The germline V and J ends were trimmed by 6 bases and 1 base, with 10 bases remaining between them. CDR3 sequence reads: CASSRDGSYEQYF. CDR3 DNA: TGTGCCAGCAGCCGGGACGGATCCTACGAGCAGTACTTC.

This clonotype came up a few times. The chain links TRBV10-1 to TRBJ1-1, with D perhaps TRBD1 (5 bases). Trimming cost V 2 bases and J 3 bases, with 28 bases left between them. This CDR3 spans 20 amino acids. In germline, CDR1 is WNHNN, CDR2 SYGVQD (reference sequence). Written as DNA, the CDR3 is TGCGCCAGCAGTGAGACATCCCTAGGATTCCCAGGGATGGTCGACACTGAAGCTTTCTTT. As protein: CASSETSLGFPGMVDTEAFF.

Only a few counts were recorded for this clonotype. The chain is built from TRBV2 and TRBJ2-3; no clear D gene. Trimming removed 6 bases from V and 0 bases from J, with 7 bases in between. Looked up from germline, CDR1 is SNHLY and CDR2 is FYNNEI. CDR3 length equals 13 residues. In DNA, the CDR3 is TGTGCCAGCAGGCAGTCGAGCACAGATACGCAGTATTTT. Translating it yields CASRQSSTDTQYF.